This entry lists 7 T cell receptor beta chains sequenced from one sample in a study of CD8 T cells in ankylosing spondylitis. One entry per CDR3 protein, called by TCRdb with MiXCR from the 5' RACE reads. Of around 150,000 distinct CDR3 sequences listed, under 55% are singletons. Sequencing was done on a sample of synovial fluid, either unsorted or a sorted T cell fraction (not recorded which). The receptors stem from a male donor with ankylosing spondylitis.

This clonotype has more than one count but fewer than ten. The CDR3 DNA is TGTGCCAGCAGCTTAACGTTCGGGGATGGCTACACCTTC. It encodes CASSLTFGDGYTF. The chain couples TRBV7-3 to TRBJ1-2; D is uncertain. The CDR3 extends over 13 amino acids. The germline gives CDR1 SGHTA, CDR2 FQGTGA. V shed 0 bases and J shed 6 bases, with 8 bases lying between them.

CDR3 bases: TGTGCCAGCGGGGCGGGACCTGAGAAGTACTTC. Its translation: CASGAGPEKYF. The V and J genes are TRBV14 and TRBJ2-7; TRBD2 is a possible D gene (6 bases). Germline-derived CDR1 and CDR2 are SGHDN and FVKESK. There are 11 residues in the CDR3. Trimming pared 8 bases from V and 11 bases from J, leaving 16 bases between.

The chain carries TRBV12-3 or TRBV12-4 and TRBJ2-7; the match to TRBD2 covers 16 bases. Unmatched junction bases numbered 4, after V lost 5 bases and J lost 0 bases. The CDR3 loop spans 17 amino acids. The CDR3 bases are TGTGCCAGCAGTGGGGGACTAGCGGGAGGGCCCTCCTACGAGCAGTACTTC. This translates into CASSGGLAGGPSYEQYF.

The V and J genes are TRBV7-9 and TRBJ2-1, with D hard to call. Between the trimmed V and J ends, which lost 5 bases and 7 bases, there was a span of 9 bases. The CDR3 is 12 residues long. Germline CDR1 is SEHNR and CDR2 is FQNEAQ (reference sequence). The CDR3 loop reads CASSPGANEQFF. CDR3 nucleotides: TGTGCCAGCAGCCCGGGTGCTAATGAGCAGTTCTTC. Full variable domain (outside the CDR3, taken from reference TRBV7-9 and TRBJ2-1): DTGVSQNPRHKITKRGQNVTFRCDPISEHNRLYWYRQTLGQGPEFLTYFQNEAQLEKSRLLSDRFSAERPKGSFSTLEIQRTEQGDSAMYLCASSPGANEQFFGPGTRLTVL.

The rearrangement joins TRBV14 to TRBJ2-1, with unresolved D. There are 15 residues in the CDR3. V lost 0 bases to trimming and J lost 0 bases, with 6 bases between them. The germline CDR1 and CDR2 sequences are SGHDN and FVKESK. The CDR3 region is CASSQEHSSYNEQFF. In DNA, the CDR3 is TGTGCCAGCAGCCAAGAACACAGCTCCTACAATGAGCAGTTCTTC.

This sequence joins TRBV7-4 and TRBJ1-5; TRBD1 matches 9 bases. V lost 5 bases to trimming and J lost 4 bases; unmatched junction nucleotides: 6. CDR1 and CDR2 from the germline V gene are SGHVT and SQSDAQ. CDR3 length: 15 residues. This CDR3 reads CASSKTGGGNQPQHF. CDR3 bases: TGTGCCAGCAGCAAAACAGGGGGCGGGAATCAGCCCCAGCATTTT.

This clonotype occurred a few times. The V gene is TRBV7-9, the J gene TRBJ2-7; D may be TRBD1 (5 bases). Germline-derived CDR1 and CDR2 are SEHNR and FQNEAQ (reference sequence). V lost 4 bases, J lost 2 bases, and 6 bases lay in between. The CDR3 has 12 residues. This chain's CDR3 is CASSSGTYEQYF. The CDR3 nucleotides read TGTGCCAGCAGCTCAGGGACCTACGAGCAGTACTTC.